This T cell receptor (beta chain) was recovered during a study of human T cells and chemical hapten exposure. TCRdb processed the RACE reads anew with MiXCR; each CDR3 protein has one entry. Of 150,000 or so distinct CDR3 sequences listed, around 13% were seen once; the top ten hold around 1.7%. Indicated time point: patch test 1, 2 weeks after DPC sensitization. Treatment denoted: therapeutic diphenylcyclopropenone sensitization with weekly scalp DPC. The germline V and J ends were trimmed by 1 base and 5 bases, with 18 bases remaining between them. Germline V gene data show CDR1 as SGHNT and CDR2 as YYREEE (reference sequence). The CDR3 is 17 amino acids. The sample holds a few counts of this clonotype.

Specimen: whole blood, collected in connection with sensitization to the hapten diphenylcyclopropenone (DPC). The source is a woman in her thirties with alopecia areata. Some clones in this sample may be carry-over from other donors' samples. The chain combines TRBV5-4 with TRBJ1-4, with a tentative D call TRBD1 (5 bases). The DNA for the CDR3 is TGTGCCAGCAGCTTGAGAGTTGGAGGGGCCCTAAATGAAAAACTGTTTTTT. Its protein product is CASSLRVGGALNEKLFF.